This T cell receptor (beta chain) is drawn from a study of cytomegalovirus exposure and HLA in healthy donors. About the study: An analysis done earlier identified 117 million unique TCR beta sequences from around 180 million T cells. Findings and caveats of the study: Reports showed the classifier diagnosing cytomegalovirus status with high specificity and sensitivity.

Germline V gene data show CDR1 as MNHNS and CDR2 as SASEGT. The CDR3 has 13 amino acids. Trimming pared 5 bases from V and 1 base from J, leaving 9 bases between. The PCR contained 60 Vbeta and 13 Jbeta primers. TCRdb's table, derived via immunoSEQ multiplex PCR, lists solely in-frame clones and lacks some. The sample contains over 150,000 clones, 82% of which appear only once. To note about this clone: What it binds is not known.

Sequencing was carried out using PBMCs. The clonotype comes from a woman in her 50s in good health and CMV-seropositive. The V gene is TRBV6-1, the J gene TRBJ2-7, with D possibly matching TRBD1 (6 bases). CDR3 sequence reads: CASSLQGSYEQYF. Here the CDR3 DNA reads TGTGCCAGCAGTTTACAGGGTTCCTACGAGCAGTACTTC.